The present TCR beta chain was sequenced within a study of blood T cell repertoires in COVID-19. Background on the study: Collection of acute and convalescent COVID-19 samples took place in the United States, Italy and Spain. From T cells, B-cell-depleted T cells, or PBMCs came the material, which was cDNA or gDNA.

Authors' methods: Amplification of reference gene primers provided the estimated nucleated cell counts. Profiled with immunoSEQ multiplex PCR; TCRdb holds only in-frame clones, not every one. V and J calls and clone size are those listed in that table; D and trimming were worked out from the DNA. The data hold a few hundred thousand clones, with 80% to 90% observed a single time. The CDR3 is made up of 15 amino acids. Germline CDR1 reads MNHEY; CDR2 reads SVGAGI. V was pared by 5 bases and J by 4 bases, with 9 bases of the junction left unmatched. This clone was recorded a few times. V usage is TRBV6-5 and J usage is TRBJ1-2, with 8 bases aligning to TRBD1. This TCR was recovered from a woman aged 45 to 65 with acute or convalescent COVID-19. Sequences were obtained from peripheral blood. The CDR3 nucleotides read TGTGCCAGCAGTCCCCCGGGGACAGGAAGCTATGGCTACACCTTC. Translating it yields CASSPPGTGSYGYTF.